This record concerns one TCR beta chain sequence. Antigen unknown. These data originate in a study of a mutant IDH1 vaccine in newly diagnosed glioma. The length of the CDR3 is 14 residues. CDR1 SGHNT and CDR2 YYREEE come from the germline V gene (reference sequence). V was pared by 0 bases and J by 4 bases, with 8 bases between. The data were produced by immunoSEQ multiplex PCR, yet TCRdb's version contains in-frame clones alone and is incomplete. The table has about 56,000 clones, about 71% seen once. This sample's time point: week 47, end of study. In every dose of vaccine, 300 ug of mutant IDH1 20-mer peptide was given alongside topical imiquimod.

V is TRBV5-4 and J is TRBJ2-1; D is possibly TRBD2 (5 bases). The specimen comprised PBMCs, sampled from a glioma patient whose treatment included an IDH1 peptide vaccine. This clonotype originated in a man between 50 and 59 years old with glioma. CDR3 sequence (DNA): TGTGCCAGCAGCTTGGTCGGGGAATACAATGAGCAGTTCTTC. This sequence encodes CASSLVGEYNEQFF. The full variable domain, in which reference TRBV5-4 and TRBJ2-1 provide the parts outside the CDR3, is ETGVTQSPTHLIKTRGQQVTLRCSSQSGHNTVSWYQQALGQGPQFIFQYYREEENGRGNFPPRFSGLQFPNYSSELNVNALELDDSALYLCASSLVGEYNEQFFGPGTRLTVL.